Described below is a single TCR beta chain sequence and its context. Its antigen is undetermined. Primers included in the PCR were 60 Vbeta and 13 Jbeta primers. Produced via immunoSEQ multiplex PCR; TCRdb's table is partial and in-frame only. The sample gives fewer than 200,000 clones, 80% of which show up once; about 5% is in the top ten. This sample stems from a study of cytomegalovirus exposure and HLA in healthy donors. Whole-study findings and limits: In an earlier analysis, in some 500 donors, most V segments appeared productive either ~87% or ~30% of the time. Rarity characterized most TCR sequences, yet some public TCRs appeared in many donors.

Sequencing was performed on PBMCs. This sequence was found in a woman between 45 and 65 years old in good health and CMV-seropositive.

DNA for the CDR3: TGTGCCAGCTCAGGTGCGGGGGGCACTGAAGCTTTCTTT. Translated: CASSGAGGTEAFF. V is TRBV18 and J is TRBJ1-1, with D possibly matching TRBD1 (5 bases). The CDR3 loop spans 13 amino acids. The V end was cut by 5 bases, the J end by 4 bases, with 11 bases between. Germline V gene lookup returns CDR1 KGHSH and CDR2 LQKENI.